These 18 T cell receptor beta chains originate from one sample sequenced in a study of technical replicates of blood from several donors. Measured with immunoSEQ multiplex PCR; TCRdb has only the in-frame clones, and not every one. The table shows more than 90,000 clones, with about 95% occurring only once. The specimen sequenced was T cells isolated from PBMCs. The receptors stem from a human donor in good health.

The chain has TRBV18 and TRBJ2-1, with 7 bases identical to TRBD1. CDR3 length equals 14 residues. The J segment lost 3 bases and the V segment lost 6 bases, leaving 5 bases of the junction unmatched. From germline, CDR1 is KGHSH and CDR2 LQKENI. The CDR3 spells CASSRDSHYNEQFF. CDR3 bases: TGTGCCAGCTCCCGGGACAGTCACTACAATGAGCAGTTCTTC.

The chain joins TRBV4-3 to TRBJ2-7; 9 bases are a match to TRBD2. The CDR3 extends over 14 amino acids. V gave up 1 base and J gave up 3 bases; unmatched junction bases: 1. CDR1 and CDR2 from the germline V gene are LGHNA and YSLEER. CDR3 sequence reads: CASSQGTSVYEQYF. CDR3 in DNA: TGCGCCAGCAGCCAAGGGACTAGCGTCTACGAGCAGTACTTC.

V gene TRBV5-5 combines with J gene TRBJ1-5; D possibly corresponds to TRBD1 (5 bases). The CDR3 contains 19 residues. Trimming cost V 3 bases and J 3 bases, with 25 bases left between them. The germline CDR1 and CDR2 sequences are SGHKS and YYEKEE (reference sequence). The CDR3 sequence is CASSSTIGRRQMNNQPQHF. The DNA of the CDR3 is TGTGCCAGCAGCTCCACCATAGGCCGACGACAGATGAACAATCAGCCCCAGCATTTT.

The chain carries TRBV9 and TRBJ2-5, with 7 bases aligning to TRBD2. Trimming took 2 bases from V and 4 from J; bases not matched to a gene: 5. The CDR3 extends over 14 amino acids. Germline V lookup: CDR1 SGDLS, CDR2 YYNGEE. DNA for the CDR3: TGTGCCAGCAGCGTGGCTCAGCGGGGAGAGACCCAGTACTTC. This translates into CASSVAQRGETQYF.

The chain combines TRBV15 with TRBJ2-4, with a possible D match to TRBD2 (6 bases). Germline V gene sequence: CDR1 LNHNV, CDR2 YYDKDF (reference sequence). V dropped 1 base and J dropped 6 bases, with 16 bases sitting between them. The CDR3 loop spans 16 amino acids. The CDR3, as DNA: TGTGCCACCAGCAGAGCGTGGGGTGGAGGGTTAAACATTCAGTACTTC. This sequence encodes CATSRAWGGGLNIQYF.

The table lists this clone with a count of one. The chain combines TRBV27 with TRBJ1-5; D unresolved. The CDR3 sequence is 14 residues long. Trimming pared 2 bases from V and 10 bases from J, leaving 15 bases between. CDR1 and CDR2 (germline): MNHEY, SMNVEV (reference sequence). In nucleotides, the CDR3 is TGTGCCAGCAGTTTAAGTGCGCTTTTCGAACCCCAGCATTTT. As protein: CASSLSALFEPQHF.

With respect to this clone: A junction boundary mismatches the germline segment, possibly from a read error. The rearrangement uses TRBV29-1 and TRBJ2-1; D may be TRBD2 (6 bases). CDR1 and CDR2 (germline): SQVTM, ANQGSEA. The CDR3 spans 13 residues. CDR3 nucleotide sequence: TGCAGCGGTGAAGGGCTAGCGTACAATGAGCAGTTCTTC. It encodes CSGEGLAYNEQFF.

J is TRBJ1-4 and V is TRBV4-3; 7 bases fit TRBD1. CDR1 and CDR2 from the germline V gene are LGHNA and YSLEER. This CDR3 has 16 amino acids. V lost 5 bases to trimming and J lost 5 bases; unmatched junction nucleotides: 11. CDR3 sequence reads: CASSVGPGGLNEKLFF. CDR3 in DNA: TGCGCCAGCAGCGTGGGCCCAGGGGGTCTCAATGAAAAACTGTTTTTT.

In regard to this clone: This CDR3 is also generated by other DNA sequences in the sample. This chain connects TRBV5-4 to TRBJ2-1, with 7 bases identical to TRBD2. CDR1 is SGHNT, CDR2 YYREEE, per germline (reference sequence). The V gene end was trimmed by 7 bases and the J gene end by 4 bases; junction bases not matched to a gene: 11. The CDR3 is 15 residues long. The CDR3 region has the DNA TGTGCCAGCTCCCTTGGAGGGAGGGGTTACAATGAGCAGTTCTTC. Translated: CASSLGGRGYNEQFF. Filled out from reference TRBV5-4 and TRBJ2-1, the complete variable domain reads ETGVTQSPTHLIKTRGQQVTLRCSSQSGHNTVSWYQQALGQGPQFIFQYYREEENGRGNFPPRFSGLQFPNYSSELNVNALELDDSALYLCASSLGGRGYNEQFFGPGTRLTVL.

The table lists this clone with a count of one. Other DNA sequences from this sample encode an identical CDR3 as well. The chain links TRBV9 to TRBJ2-3; D is unresolved. This CDR3 is built from 15 residues. Looked up from germline, CDR1 is SGDLS and CDR2 is YYNGEE. The V end was cut by 0 bases, the J end by 0 bases, with 8 bases between. The CDR3 DNA is TGTGCCAGCAGCGTAGGCGGATCTAGCACAGATACGCAGTATTTT. It translates to CASSVGGSSTDTQYF. Full variable domain (outside the CDR3, taken from reference TRBV9 and TRBJ2-3): DSGVTQTPKHLITATGQRVTLRCSPRSGDLSVYWYQQSLDQGLQFLIQYYNGEERAKGNILERFSAQQFPDLHSELNLSSLELGDSALYFCASSVGGSSTDTQYFGPGTRLTVL.

CDR3 region: CASREGTKNEQFF. CDR3 DNA: TGTGCCAGCAGGGAAGGGACAAAAAATGAGCAGTTCTTC. V is TRBV9 and J is TRBJ2-1, with D possibly TRBD1 on 6 matching bases. The V and J ends lost 5 bases and 7 bases respectively, with 13 bases between them. Germline V lookup: CDR1 SGDLS, CDR2 YYNGEE. The CDR3 covers 13 residues.

This clone was counted once. The V call is TRBV6-6, the J call TRBJ2-3; D is uncertain. Germline V gene sequence: CDR1 MNHNY, CDR2 SVGAGI (reference sequence). Trimming removed 0 bases at V and 6 bases at J, with 4 bases between. The CDR3 runs to 12 residues. The CDR3 region is CASSYSSDTQYF. The CDR3 DNA sequence: TGTGCCAGCAGTTACTCATCGGATACGCAGTATTTT.

This chain uses TRBV2 with TRBJ2-7; possible D gene TRBD2, 6 bases. Germline V lookup: CDR1 SNHLY, CDR2 FYNNEI. The CDR3 runs 12 residues. V lost 6 bases and J 4 bases, leaving 10 bases between the germline ends. In DNA, the CDR3 is TGTGCCAGCAGGGGACTGATTTACGAGCAGTACTTC. Protein: CASRGLIYEQYF.

The chain combines TRBV5-1 with TRBJ2-7, with 7 bases identical to TRBD1. There are 14 residues in the CDR3. Germline-derived CDR1 and CDR2 are SGHRS and YFSETQ. V shed 4 bases and J 3 bases; nucleotides not matched to a gene: 7. The chain's CDR3 is CASSPDRSDYEQYF. DNA for the CDR3: TGCGCCAGCAGCCCGGACAGGTCCGACTACGAGCAGTACTTC.

The V and J genes are TRBV4-3 and TRBJ1-2; D possibly corresponds to TRBD1 (5 bases). CDR1 is LGHNA and CDR2 is YSLEER in the germline V gene. The germline V and J ends were trimmed by 2 bases and 0 bases, with 7 bases remaining between them. The CDR3 runs to 14 residues. CDR3 in amino acids: CASSQTTANYGYTF. DNA for the CDR3: TGCGCCAGCAGCCAAACGACAGCTAACTATGGCTACACCTTC.

The CDR3 DNA sequence: TGTGCCACCAGCGCGCAGGGCCAAGAGACCCAGTACTTC. Amino acid sequence: CATSAQGQETQYF. The chain uses TRBV15 and TRBJ2-5, with D perhaps TRBD1 (5 bases). Germline CDR1 and CDR2: LNHNV and YYDKDF (reference sequence). CDR3 size: 13 residues. Trimming shortened V by 5 bases and J by 1 base, and 8 bases separated the two germline ends.

This chain uses TRBV28 with TRBJ2-2, with D unclear. V shed 4 bases and J shed 0 bases, with 12 bases lying between them. This CDR3 spans 16 amino acids. Germline V gene lookup returns CDR1 MDHEN and CDR2 SYDVKM. Here the CDR3 reads CASSSLLTSNTGELFF. The CDR3 DNA sequence: TGTGCCAGCAGTTCTCTACTGACATCGAACACCGGGGAGCTGTTTTTT.

The V gene is TRBV7-6, the J gene TRBJ2-1; D is uncertain. From germline, CDR1 is SGHVS and CDR2 FNYEAQ. The CDR3 totals 18 residues. The V gene lost 5 bases and the J gene lost 1 base, with 21 bases spanning the gap. CDR3: CASSGERNIGYSYNEQFF. The CDR3 DNA sequence: TGTGCCAGCAGCGGTGAGAGGAATATAGGCTATTCCTACAATGAGCAGTTCTTC.